The T cell receptor (beta chain) under discussion was sequenced for a study of blood T cell repertoires in COVID-19. Study context: Sources were T cells, B-cell-depleted T cells, or PBMCs; the material itself was cDNA or gDNA.

Per the original methods: From reference gene primer amplification, estimates of nucleated cell counts were derived. TCRdb's table, derived via immunoSEQ multiplex PCR, lists solely in-frame clones and lacks some. D and trimming come from the DNA, and the V and J calls and clone size come from that table. The sample includes a few hundred thousand clones, around nine tenths of them seen just once. There are 15 residues in the CDR3. Trimming left V 5 bases short and J 5 bases short, with 18 bases between. Germline V gene sequence: CDR1 SNHLY, CDR2 FYNNEI. This receptor was identified in a woman between 55 and 75 years old with acute or convalescent COVID-19. Sequencing used peripheral blood. The V call is TRBV2, the J call TRBJ1-2, with D perhaps matching TRBD1 (6 bases). CDR3 DNA sequence: TGTGCCAGCAGTCCTCTAACAGGGTTGAAGTATGGCTACACCTTC. Its translation: CASSPLTGLKYGYTF.